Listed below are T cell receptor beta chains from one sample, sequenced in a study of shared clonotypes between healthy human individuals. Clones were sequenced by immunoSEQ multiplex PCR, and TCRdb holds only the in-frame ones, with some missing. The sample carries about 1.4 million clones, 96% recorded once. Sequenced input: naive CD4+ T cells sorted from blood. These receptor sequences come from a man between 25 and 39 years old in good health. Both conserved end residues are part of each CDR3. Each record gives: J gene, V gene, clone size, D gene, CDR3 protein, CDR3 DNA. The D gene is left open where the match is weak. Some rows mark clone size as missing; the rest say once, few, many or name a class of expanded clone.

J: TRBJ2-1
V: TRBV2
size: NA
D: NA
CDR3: CASTTESYNEQFF
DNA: TGTGCCAGCACGACGGAATCCTACAATGAGCAGTTCTTC

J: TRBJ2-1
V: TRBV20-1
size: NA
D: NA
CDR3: CSARDRLEQFF
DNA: TGCAGTGCTAGAGATAGGCTAGAGCAGTTCTTC

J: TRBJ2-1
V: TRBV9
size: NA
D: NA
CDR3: CASSVSGNYNEQFF
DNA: TGTGCCAGCAGCGTATCGGGGAACTACAATGAGCAGTTCTTC

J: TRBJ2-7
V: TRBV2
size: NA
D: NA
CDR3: CASSDRGSYEQYF
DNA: TGTGCCAGCAGTGACAGGGGATCCTACGAGCAGTACTTC

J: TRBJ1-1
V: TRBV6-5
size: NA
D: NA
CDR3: CASAEGAGHTEAFF
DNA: TGTGCCAGCGCTGAGGGAGCGGGTCACACTGAAGCTTTCTTT

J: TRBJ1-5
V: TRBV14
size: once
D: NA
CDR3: CASSSGQNQPQHF
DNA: TGTGCCAGCAGCTCCGGACAGAATCAGCCCCAGCATTTT

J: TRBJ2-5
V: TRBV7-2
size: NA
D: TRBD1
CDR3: CASSLGDREQETQYF
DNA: TGTGCCAGCAGCTTAGGGGACAGGGAACAAGAGACCCAGTACTTC

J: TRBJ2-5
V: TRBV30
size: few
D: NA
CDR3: CAWSAGPETQYF
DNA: TGTGCCTGGAGTGCGGGCCCCGAGACCCAGTACTTC

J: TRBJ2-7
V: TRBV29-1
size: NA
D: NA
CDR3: CSVETRVNEQYF
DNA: TGCAGCGTTGAGACCAGGGTGAACGAGCAGTACTTC

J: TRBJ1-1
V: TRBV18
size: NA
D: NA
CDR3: CASSLGGNGVNTEAFF
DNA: TGTGCCAGCTCACTGGGGGGAAATGGGGTGAACACTGAAGCTTTCTTT

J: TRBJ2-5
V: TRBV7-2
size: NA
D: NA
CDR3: CASSLRRTETQYF
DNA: TGTGCCAGCAGTCTTCGGAGGACGGAGACCCAGTACTTC

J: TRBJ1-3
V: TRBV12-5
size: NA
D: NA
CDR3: CASGGSGVSGNTIYF
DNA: TGTGCTAGTGGGGGCTCGGGGGTTTCTGGAAACACCATATATTTT

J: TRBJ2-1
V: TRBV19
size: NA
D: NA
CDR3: CASKGGWAYNEQFF
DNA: TGTGCCAGTAAGGGGGGATGGGCCTACAATGAGCAGTTCTTC

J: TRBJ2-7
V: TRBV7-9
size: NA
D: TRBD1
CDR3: CASSQGTGAYEQYF
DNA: TGTGCCAGCAGCCAAGGGACAGGGGCCTACGAGCAGTACTTC

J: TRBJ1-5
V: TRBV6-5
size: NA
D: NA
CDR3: CASSKGQPNQPQHF
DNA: TGTGCCAGCAGTAAAGGACAGCCTAATCAGCCCCAGCATTTT

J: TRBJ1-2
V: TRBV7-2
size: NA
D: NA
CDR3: CASSREDGRRYGYTF
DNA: TGTGCCAGCAGCCGCGAGGACGGCCGACGCTATGGCTACACCTTC

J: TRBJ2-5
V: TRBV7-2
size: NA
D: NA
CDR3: CASSSLWETQYF
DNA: TGTGCCAGCAGCTCTCTTTGGGAGACCCAGTACTTC

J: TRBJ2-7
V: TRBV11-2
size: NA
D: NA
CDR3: CASSRGHLVADYEQYF
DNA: TGTGCCAGCAGCCGTGGACATCTGGTCGCGGACTACGAGCAGTACTTC

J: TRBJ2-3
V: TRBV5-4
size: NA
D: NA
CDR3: CASSLSGRDTQYF
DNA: TGTGCCAGCAGCTTGTCAGGGAGAGATACGCAGTATTTT

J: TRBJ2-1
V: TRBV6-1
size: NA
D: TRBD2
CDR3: CASSALAGGGNEQFF
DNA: TGTGCCAGCAGTGCACTAGCGGGAGGGGGCAATGAGCAGTTCTTC

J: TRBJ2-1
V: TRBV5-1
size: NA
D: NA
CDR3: CASSRDSHEQFF
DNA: TGCGCCAGCAGCCGTGATTCTCATGAGCAGTTCTTC

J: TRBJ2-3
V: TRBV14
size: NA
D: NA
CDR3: CASSQVWGYTDTQYF
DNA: TGTGCCAGCAGCCAAGTATGGGGGTACACAGATACGCAGTATTTT

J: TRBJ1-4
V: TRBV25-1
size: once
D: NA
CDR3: CASSEYMGLSEKLFF
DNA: TGTGCCAGCAGTGAATACATGGGCTTGAGTGAAAAACTGTTTTTT

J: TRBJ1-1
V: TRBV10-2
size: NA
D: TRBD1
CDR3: CASTETGSTEAFF
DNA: TGCGCCAGCACCGAGACAGGGTCCACTGAAGCTTTCTTT

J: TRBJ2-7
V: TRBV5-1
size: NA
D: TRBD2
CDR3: CASSPASGAEQYF
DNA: TGCGCCAGCAGCCCGGCTAGCGGGGCCGAGCAGTACTTC

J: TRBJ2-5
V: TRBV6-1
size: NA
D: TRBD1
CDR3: CASSDKTGLTGVGNQETQYF
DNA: TGTGCCAGCAGTGATAAAACCGGGTTGACAGGGGTAGGGAATCAAGAGACCCAGTACTTC

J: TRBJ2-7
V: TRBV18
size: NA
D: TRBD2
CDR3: CASSLQAGGPYEQYF
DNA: TGTGCCAGCTCACTCCAGGCGGGAGGGCCCTACGAGCAGTACTTC

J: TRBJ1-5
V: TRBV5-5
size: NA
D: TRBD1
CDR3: CASSIRQGDSNQPQHF
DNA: TGTGCCAGCAGCATCCGACAGGGCGATAGCAATCAGCCCCAGCATTTT

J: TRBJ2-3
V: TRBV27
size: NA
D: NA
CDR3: CASSPLIYLLTDTQYF
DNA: TGTGCCAGCAGTCCACTTATCTACCTCCTCACAGATACGCAGTATTTT

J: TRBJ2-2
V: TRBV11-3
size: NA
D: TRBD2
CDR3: CASSATSGNTGELFF
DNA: TGTGCCAGCAGCGCGACTAGCGGGAACACCGGGGAGCTGTTTTTT

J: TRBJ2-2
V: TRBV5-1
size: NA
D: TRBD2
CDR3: CASSRATSGRTGELFF
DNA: TGCGCCAGCAGCCGGGCGACTAGCGGGAGGACCGGGGAGCTGTTTTTT

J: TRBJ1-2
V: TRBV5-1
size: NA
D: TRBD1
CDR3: CASSQKLTTGTYGYTF
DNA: TGCGCCAGCAGCCAGAAATTAACGACAGGGACCTATGGCTACACCTTC

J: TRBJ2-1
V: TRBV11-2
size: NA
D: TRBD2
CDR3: CASTPKGTSGRMDEQFF
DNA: TGTGCCAGCACTCCTAAAGGGACTAGCGGGAGAATGGATGAGCAGTTCTTC

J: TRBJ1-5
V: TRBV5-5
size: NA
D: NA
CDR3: CASSRRPQHF
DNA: TGTGCCAGCAGCCGACGGCCCCAGCATTTT

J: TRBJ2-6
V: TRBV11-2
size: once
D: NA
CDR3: CASSPAIGSSGANVLTF
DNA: TGTGCCAGCAGCCCGGCAATTGGGAGCTCTGGGGCCAACGTCCTGACTTTC

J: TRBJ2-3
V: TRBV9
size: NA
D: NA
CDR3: CASSAGKGTDTQYF
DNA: TGTGCCAGCAGCGCGGGGAAAGGTACAGATACGCAGTATTTT

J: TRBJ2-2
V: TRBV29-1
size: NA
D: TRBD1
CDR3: CSVGQGRVNTGELFF
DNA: TGCAGCGTTGGACAGGGCAGGGTGAACACCGGGGAGCTGTTTTTT

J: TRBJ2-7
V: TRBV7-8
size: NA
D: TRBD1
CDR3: CASSYTRQGSYEQYF
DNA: TGTGCCAGCAGCTACACTCGACAGGGCAGCTACGAGCAGTACTTC

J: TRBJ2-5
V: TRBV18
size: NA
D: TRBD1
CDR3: CASSPLGTGIQETQYF
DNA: TGTGCCAGCTCACCACTCGGGACAGGAATCCAAGAGACCCAGTACTTC

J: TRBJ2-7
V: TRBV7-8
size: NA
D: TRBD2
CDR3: CASSVGLAGGRYEQYF
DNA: TGTGCCAGCAGCGTGGGACTAGCGGGAGGTCGGTACGAGCAGTACTTC